This T cell receptor beta chain was captured in a study of blood T cell repertoires in COVID-19. Study at large: Some COVID-19 samples were acute and others convalescent; all came from the United States, Italy and Spain. T cells, B-cell-depleted T cells, or PBMCs supplied cDNA or gDNA.

Comment on this clone: One end of the junction fails to match germline, which may point to a read error.

How the authors handled the data: It was from reference gene primer amplification that nucleated cell counts were estimated. This table comes from immunoSEQ multiplex PCR, and its TCRdb copy is limited to in-frame clones, with some not included. That table supplies the V and J calls and clone size; D and trimming were determined from the DNA. In the table there are about 200,000 clones, around nine tenths of which are singletons. This TCR derives from a woman between 40 and 50 years old who had recovered from COVID-19. Sequencing was performed on peripheral blood.

CDR3 sequence reads: CASGLGLAGRNEQFF. In nucleotides, the CDR3 is TGTGCCAGCGGCTTGGGCCTAGCGGGACGCAATGAGCAGTTCTTC. The rearrangement joins TRBV7-3 to TRBJ2-1; 9 bases align to TRBD2. Germline CDR1 SGHTA, CDR2 FQGTGA. CDR3 length: 15 residues.